These 31 T cell receptor beta chains were all obtained from the same sample, sequenced in a study of blood T cells in healthy people across ages. PCR was performed a second time for 7 to 11 cycles using a sample-barcoded 5' primer and a J-beta primer mix. TCRdb used MiXCR to reprocess the 5' RACE reads, holding one entry per CDR3 protein. This table holds more than 650,000 distinct CDR3 sequences, 22% found once. The sequenced material came from blood. These receptors came from a man between 65 and 85 years old in good health.

V gene TRBV28 combines with J gene TRBJ2-5, with 12 bases aligning to TRBD2. CDR1 and CDR2 (germline): MDHEN, SYDVKM. J lost 1 base, V lost 2 bases, and 5 bases had no gene match. The CDR3 runs 17 residues. CDR3 region: CASSLRTSGAIQETQYF. Written as DNA, the CDR3 is TGTGCCAGCAGTTTAAGGACTAGCGGGGCCATCCAAGAGACCCAGTACTTC.

A few counts support this clonotype. The chain has TRBV25-1 and TRBJ2-5; the D call may be TRBD1 or TRBD2 (5 bases each). Matching the DNA end better, TRBJ2-7 makes the J call doubtful. The germline V gene has CDR1 MGHDK and CDR2 SYGVNS. The CDR3 runs 11 residues. The CDR3, as DNA: TGTGCCAGCAGAGTGGGGGACGAGCAGTACTTC. This codes for CASRVGDEQYF.

The chain recombines TRBV30 with TRBJ2-7; TRBD2 is a possible D gene (6 bases). Germline assignment: CDR1 GTSNPN and CDR2 SVGIG (reference sequence). Trimming pared 3 bases from V and 4 bases from J, leaving 10 bases between. The CDR3 is made up of 12 amino acids. The CDR3 nucleotides are TGTGCCTGGAGGGGAGGCGCGTACGAGCAGTACTTC. Encoded protein: CAWRGGAYEQYF.

The V call is TRBV20-1, the J call TRBJ2-3, with TRBD2 matching 12 bases. V lost 0 bases and J lost 6; bases outside the gene matches: 7. Per the germline V gene, CDR1 is DFQATT and CDR2 is SNEGSKA (reference sequence). This CDR3 is built from 16 residues. The CDR3 DNA sequence: TGCAGTGCTAGAGATTTCGCTAGCGGGAGGGAGGATACGCAGTATTTT. This translates into CSARDFASGREDTQYF.

V usage is TRBV7-2 and J usage is TRBJ2-3; 14 bases are shared with TRBD2. The V and J ends lost 6 bases and 4 bases, in that order; junction bases with no gene match: 9. The CDR3 is 17 residues long. Germline assignment: CDR1 SGHTA and CDR2 FQGNSA. CDR3 bases: TGTGCCAGCAGATACGGACTAGCGGGAGGTAGGGCAGATACGCAGTATTTT. It codes for CASRYGLAGGRADTQYF.

The V call is TRBV6-5, the J call TRBJ2-5; 10 bases line up with TRBD1. This CDR3 is built from 14 residues. Trimming removed 9 bases from V and 4 bases from J; junction bases left unmatched: 8. The V gene's germline CDR1 is MNHEY and CDR2 SVGAGI. CDR3 coding DNA: TGTGCCAGAAGGACAGGGGGAATGGTAGAGACCCAGTACTTC. This codes for CARRTGGMVETQYF.

A few counts support this clonotype. The V and J genes are TRBV6-6 and TRBJ1-2, with TRBD1 as a possible D gene (5 bases). Germline-derived CDR1 and CDR2 are MNHNY and SVGAGI (reference sequence). The CDR3 runs to 13 residues. The V end was cut by 10 bases, the J end by 2 bases, with 14 bases between. The CDR3 loop reads CATLRGSNYGYTF. CDR3 sequence (DNA): TGTGCCACTCTACGGGGGAGCAACTATGGCTACACCTTC.

This chain connects TRBV29-1 to TRBJ1-1; D is unresolved. The CDR3 covers 13 residues. Germline loops: CDR1 SQVTM, CDR2 ANQGSEA. The V end was cut by 2 bases, the J end by 0 bases, with 7 bases between. The CDR3 sequence is CSVEPALNTEAFF. DNA of the CDR3: TGCAGCGTTGAACCGGCCCTGAACACTGAAGCTTTCTTT.

The rearrangement links TRBV20-1 to TRBJ2-1; 8 bases agree with TRBD1. This CDR3 spans 14 amino acids. The junction had 5 bases not matched to a gene; V was cut back by 5 bases and J by 2 bases. The V gene's germline CDR1 is DFQATT and CDR2 SNEGSKA (reference sequence). CDR3 residues: CSAQKTGAYNEQFF. DNA for the CDR3: TGCAGTGCTCAAAAGACAGGGGCCTACAATGAGCAGTTCTTC.

This clonotype was detected only a few times. This chain uses TRBV12-3 or TRBV12-4 with TRBJ2-2; 11 bases fit TRBD1. This CDR3 has 16 residues. J gave up 2 bases and V 5 bases, and 4 bases lay outside the gene matches. CDR3 DNA: TGTGCCAGCAGTCAGGGACAGGGGGTTAACACCGGGGAGCTGTTTTTT. As protein: CASSQGQGVNTGELFF.

The sample holds many counts of this clonotype. The rearrangement joins TRBV28 to TRBJ2-4; TRBD1 might be the D (6 bases). From germline, CDR1 is MDHEN and CDR2 SYDVKM. The CDR3 has 16 residues. V was shortened by 3 bases and J by 1 base, with 13 bases between the two germline ends. CDR3 sequence reads: CASSFPGVLAKNIQYF. The CDR3 region has the DNA TGTGCCAGCAGTTTCCCAGGGGTGCTGGCCAAAAACATTCAGTACTTC.

This clonotype has more than one count but fewer than ten. CDR3 DNA: TGTGCCAGCAGCCGACAGGGGATGGATTCACCCCTCCACTTT. Its protein product is CASSRQGMDSPLHF. The chain couples TRBV12-3 or TRBV12-4 to TRBJ1-6; 8 bases match TRBD1. V was clipped by 6 bases and J by 8 bases; unmatched bases: 6. The CDR3 loop spans 14 amino acids.

The chain has TRBV7-2 and TRBJ1-2, with D possibly being TRBD1 (5 bases). This CDR3 spans 14 amino acids. CDR1 is SGHTA, CDR2 FQGNSA, per germline. V was clipped by 1 base and J by 3 bases, with 9 bases between them. The chain's CDR3 is CASSLVRDDYGYTF. The CDR3 region has the DNA TGTGCCAGCAGCTTAGTCAGGGATGACTATGGCTACACCTTC. Full variable domain (rest looked up from reference TRBV7-2 and TRBJ1-2): GAGVSQSPSNKVTEKGKDVELRCDPISGHTALYWYRQSLGQGLEFLIYFQGNSAPDKSGLPSDRFSAERTGGSVSTLTIQRTQQEDSAVYLCASSLVRDDYGYTFGSGTRLTVV.

There are a few counts of this clonotype. This chain connects TRBV18 to TRBJ1-2; D is unresolved. Germline loops: CDR1 KGHSH, CDR2 LQKENI. With 2 bases removed from V and 0 bases from J, the gap between germline ends came to 10 bases. The CDR3 has 15 residues. The CDR3 coding sequence is TGTGCCAGCTCACCAGCGACGGAGACTAACTATGGCTACACCTTC. It yields the protein CASSPATETNYGYTF. The full variable domain, rest sourced from reference TRBV18 and TRBJ1-2, is NAGVMQNPRHLVRRRGQEARLRCSPMKGHSHVYWYRQLPEEGLKFMVYLQKENIIDESGMPKERFSAEFPKEGPSILRIQQVVRGDSAAYFCASSPATETNYGYTFGSGTRLTVV.

This clonotype was counted only a few times. The CDR3 protein is CASTQTGLAVDEQFF. CDR3 DNA sequence: TGTGCCAGCACCCAAACCGGGCTAGCGGTGGATGAGCAGTTCTTC. V and J are TRBV12-3 or TRBV12-4 and TRBJ2-1; the match to TRBD2 covers 7 bases. The V gene end was trimmed by 7 bases and the J gene end by 8 bases; junction bases not matched to a gene: 14. This CDR3 is 15 amino acids long.

This clonotype has only a few counts. The rearrangement joins TRBV29-1 to TRBJ1-2, with D unresolved. Trimming took 1 base from V and 3 from J, leaving 6 bases between them. Germline values: CDR1 SQVTM, CDR2 ANQGSEA. The CDR3 totals 12 residues. The CDR3 spells CSVEGGDYGYTF. In DNA, the CDR3 is TGCAGCGTTGAAGGTGGGGACTATGGCTACACCTTC. The whole variable domain, filled in from reference TRBV29-1 and TRBJ1-2, reads SAVISQKPSRDICQRGTSLTIQCQVDSQVTMMFWYRQQPGQSLTLIATANQGSEATYESGFVIDKFPISRPNLTFSTLTVSNMSPEDSSIYLCSVEGGDYGYTFGSGTRLTVV.

This clonotype occurred a few times. The chain has TRBV20-1 and TRBJ2-6; TRBD2 matches 7 bases. This CDR3 has 15 amino acids. Germline trimming cut 4 bases from V and 0 bases from J; bases unmatched to any gene: 3. Per germline, CDR1 DFQATT and CDR2 SNEGSKA (reference sequence). CDR3 in DNA: TGCAGTGCTACAAGCGGGGACTCTGGGGCCAACGTCCTGACTTTC. Translated: CSATSGDSGANVLTF.

This clonotype was found many times. V is TRBV7-9 and J is TRBJ2-1; possibly TRBD1 for D (6 bases). Germline V lookup: CDR1 SEHNR, CDR2 FQNEAQ (reference sequence). There are 14 residues in the CDR3. Trimming shortened V by 6 bases and J by 0 bases, and 9 bases separated the two germline ends. The CDR3 loop reads CASRTDSSYNEQFF. The CDR3, as DNA: TGTGCCAGCAGGACGGACAGCTCCTACAATGAGCAGTTCTTC.

This clonotype was seen more than once but under ten times. The gene calls are TRBV5-1 and TRBJ1-2; TRBD1 might be the D (5 bases). Trimming stripped 3 bases from V and 0 bases from J, with 9 bases between. Per the germline V gene, CDR1 is SGHRS and CDR2 is YFSETQ. The CDR3 totals 14 residues. The CDR3 DNA reads TGCGCCAGCAGCTCCGGGGGTTCTAACTATGGCTACACCTTC. This gives the protein CASSSGGSNYGYTF.

The V call is TRBV7-2, the J call TRBJ1-1, with unresolved D. This CDR3 has 14 amino acids. Germline values: CDR1 SGHTA, CDR2 FQGNSA. The V end lost 1 base, the J end lost 1 base, and 7 bases lay between the germline ends. Written as DNA, the CDR3 is TGTGCCAGCAGCTTAGGGGCCAAGAACACTGAAGCTTTCTTT. It translates to CASSLGAKNTEAFF.

CDR3 bases: TGTGCCAGCAGCTTAATGGGTGGGGAAAAACTGTTTTTT. This gives the protein CASSLMGGEKLFF. This chain uses TRBV7-2 with TRBJ1-4, with D unresolved. V was clipped by 2 bases and J by 8 bases, with 9 bases between them. The germline gives CDR1 SGHTA, CDR2 FQGNSA. The CDR3 is 13 amino acids.

This chain links TRBV20-1 with TRBJ2-5; 13 bases are a match to TRBD2. The CDR3 length is 16 residues. Trimming cost V 0 bases and J 10 bases; bases outside gene matches: 11. The V gene's germline CDR1 is DFQATT and CDR2 SNEGSKA (reference sequence). The CDR3 bases are TGCAGTGCTAGAGATCTGTTGGGGACTAGCGGGGTGGACCAGTACTTC. It specifies CSARDLLGTSGVDQYF.

This clonotype was found a few times. This chain uses TRBV10-3 with TRBJ2-5; D remains ambiguous. The CDR3 loop spans 13 amino acids. Between the trimmed V and J ends, which lost 3 bases and 4 bases, there was a span of 9 bases. Germline lookup yields CDR1 ENHRY and CDR2 SYGVKD. In nucleotides, the CDR3 is TGTGCCATCAGTGACGGAGTGAGAGAGACCCAGTACTTC. Translated: CAISDGVRETQYF.

The chain joins TRBV20-1 to TRBJ2-3; D is unresolved. The CDR3 length is 13 residues. From germline, CDR1 is DFQATT and CDR2 SNEGSKA (reference sequence). Between the trimmed V and J ends, which lost 0 bases and 10 bases, there was a span of 14 bases. CDR3 in DNA: TGCAGTGCTAGAGATCGGGCTCCCTACGCGCAGTATTTT. Its translation: CSARDRAPYAQYF.

This chain uses TRBV20-1 with TRBJ1-2; D is unclear. Germline V gene data show CDR1 as DFQATT and CDR2 as SNEGSKA (reference sequence). This CDR3 comprises 11 residues. Trimming shortened V by 5 bases and J by 8 bases, and 12 bases separated the two germline ends. This chain's CDR3 is CSAFAISGYTF. In nucleotides, the CDR3 is TGCAGTGCTTTCGCGATTTCGGGCTACACCTTC.

This clonotype was counted only a few times. The CDR3 bases are TGTGCCAGCAGATACACTGACAGGAGGGGCAATGAGCAGTTCTTC. This sequence encodes CASRYTDRRGNEQFF. The V and J genes are TRBV2 and TRBJ2-1; TRBD1 or TRBD2 may be the D gene (6 bases each). Per the germline V gene, CDR1 is SNHLY and CDR2 is FYNNEI. V dropped 6 bases and J dropped 6 bases, with 18 bases sitting between them. There are 15 residues in the CDR3.

This clonotype came up a few times. The V call is TRBV12-3 or TRBV12-4, the J call TRBJ2-5; TRBD2 agrees at 11 bases. With 3 bases clipped from V and 11 bases from J, the junction kept 14 bases outside the gene matches. CDR3 size: 16 residues. CDR3 nucleotides: TGTGCCAGCAGTTTGGGACTAGCGGCGGGCCAGGTAGAGCAGTACTTC. Its translation: CASSLGLAAGQVEQYF.

The chain recombines TRBV20-1 with TRBJ1-3; 7 positions match TRBD1. The trim removed 5 bases at V and 6 bases at J, leaving 7 bases unmatched. This CDR3 is built from 13 residues. CDR1 is DFQATT, CDR2 SNEGSKA, per germline (reference sequence). For the CDR3, the DNA is TGCAGTGCTCCGGACAGGAACAAAAACACCATATATTTT. This encodes CSAPDRNKNTIYF.

This clonotype was detected only a few times. The CDR3 reads CASSRGGLETGNEQFF. In DNA form, the CDR3 reads TGTGCCAGCAGCCGCGGGGGGCTGGAAACTGGCAATGAGCAGTTCTTC. V is TRBV5-5 and J is TRBJ2-1, with TRBD2 matching over 8 bases. Unmatched junction bases numbered 12, after V lost 4 bases and J lost 6 bases. This CDR3 has 16 amino acids. In germline, CDR1 is SGHKS, CDR2 YYEKEE (reference sequence).

The chain employs TRBV12-3 or TRBV12-4 and TRBJ1-5, with D possibly matching TRBD1 (5 bases). With 5 bases removed from V and 1 base from J, the gap between germline ends came to 15 bases. The CDR3 extends over 16 amino acids. CDR3 in amino acids: CASSPSGGISNQPQHF. In DNA form, the CDR3 reads TGTGCCAGCAGTCCGTCGGGGGGGATAAGCAATCAGCCCCAGCATTTT.

The chain employs TRBV3-1 and TRBJ2-7; D is unresolved. The length of the CDR3 is 15 residues. The V gene's germline CDR1 is LGHDT and CDR2 YNNKEL (reference sequence). V was shortened by 2 bases and J by 4 bases, with 15 bases between the two germline ends. The CDR3 DNA is TGTGCCAGCAGCCAATCACGGACGGGCAATTACGAGCAGTACTTC. It is translated as CASSQSRTGNYEQYF.